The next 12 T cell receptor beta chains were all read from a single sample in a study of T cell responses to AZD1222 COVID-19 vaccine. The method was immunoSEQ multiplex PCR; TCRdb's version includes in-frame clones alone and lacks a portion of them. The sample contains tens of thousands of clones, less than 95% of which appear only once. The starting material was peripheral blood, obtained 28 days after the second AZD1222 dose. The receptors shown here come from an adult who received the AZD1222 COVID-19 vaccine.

Written as DNA, the CDR3 is TGTGCCAGCTCACCGTCCTTGGACACTGAAGCTTTCTTT. Its protein product is CASSPSLDTEAFF. J is TRBJ1-1 and V is TRBV18; D unclear. CDR3 length: 13 amino acids. CDR1 and CDR2 (germline): KGHSH, LQKENI. Trimming stripped 3 bases from V and 3 bases from J, with 8 bases between.

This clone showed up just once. The CDR3 DNA is TGTGCCAGCAGTTCTGCACTAGATGGCCGCTATGGCTACACCTTC. Its translation: CASSSALDGRYGYTF. V usage is TRBV28 and J usage is TRBJ1-2; the D is unclear. Trimming left V 4 bases short and J 4 bases short, with 16 bases between. Germline CDR1 reads MDHEN; CDR2 reads SYDVKM. This CDR3 contains 15 residues.

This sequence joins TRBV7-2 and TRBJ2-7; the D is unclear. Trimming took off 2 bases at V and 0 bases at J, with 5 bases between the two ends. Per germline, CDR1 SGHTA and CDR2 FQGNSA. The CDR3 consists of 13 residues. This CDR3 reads CASSLWVSYEQYF. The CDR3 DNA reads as TGTGCCAGCAGCTTATGGGTCTCCTACGAGCAGTACTTC.

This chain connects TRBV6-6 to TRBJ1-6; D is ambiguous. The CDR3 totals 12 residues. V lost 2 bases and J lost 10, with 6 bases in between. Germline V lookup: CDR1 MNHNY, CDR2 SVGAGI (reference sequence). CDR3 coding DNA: TGTGCCAGCAGTTACGAGGGATCACCCCTCCACTTT. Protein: CASSYEGSPLHF.

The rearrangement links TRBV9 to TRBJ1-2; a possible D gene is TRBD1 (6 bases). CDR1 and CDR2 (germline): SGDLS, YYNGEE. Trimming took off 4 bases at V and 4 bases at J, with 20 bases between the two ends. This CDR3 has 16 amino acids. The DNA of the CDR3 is TGTGCCAGCAGCCGTGCGGGGCAGGGGCCCCGCTATGGCTACACCTTC. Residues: CASSRAGQGPRYGYTF. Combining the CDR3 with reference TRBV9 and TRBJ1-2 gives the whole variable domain DSGVTQTPKHLITATGQRVTLRCSPRSGDLSVYWYQQSLDQGLQFLIQYYNGEERAKGNILERFSAQQFPDLHSELNLSSLELGDSALYFCASSRAGQGPRYGYTFGSGTRLTVV.

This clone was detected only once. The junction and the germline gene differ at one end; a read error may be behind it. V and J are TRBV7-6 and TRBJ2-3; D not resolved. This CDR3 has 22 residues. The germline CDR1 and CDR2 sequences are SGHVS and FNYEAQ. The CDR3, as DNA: TGTGCCAGCAGCTTAGGTCTACTCAGTGGATTTGGGTCTAGAGAGTTAGGAGATACGCAGTGTTTT. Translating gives CASSLGLLSGFGSRELGDTQCF.

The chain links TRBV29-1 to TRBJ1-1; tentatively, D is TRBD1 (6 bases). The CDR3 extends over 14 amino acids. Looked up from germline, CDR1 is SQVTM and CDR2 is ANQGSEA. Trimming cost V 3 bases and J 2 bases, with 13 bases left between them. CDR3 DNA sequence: TGCAGCGTTGAGGTTAGGGGGAATAACACTGAAGCTTTCTTT. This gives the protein CSVEVRGNNTEAFF.

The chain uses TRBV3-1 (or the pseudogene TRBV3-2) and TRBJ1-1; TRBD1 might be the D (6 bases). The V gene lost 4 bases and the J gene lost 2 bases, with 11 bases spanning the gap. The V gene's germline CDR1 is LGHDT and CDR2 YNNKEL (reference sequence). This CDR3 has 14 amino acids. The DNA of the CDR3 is TGTGCCAGCAGCCGCAGCGGGGGCAACACTGAAGCTTTCTTT. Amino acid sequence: CASSRSGGNTEAFF.

The CDR3 DNA reads as TGTGCCAGCATCCCCGGGACTAGCTACCACGAGCAGTACTTC. It is translated as CASIPGTSYHEQYF. This chain connects TRBV28 to TRBJ2-7; 9 bases map to TRBD2. Germline CDR1 and CDR2: MDHEN and SYDVKM. The V and J ends lost 7 bases and 5 bases, in that order; junction bases with no gene match: 9. The CDR3 consists of 14 residues. The variable domain in full, with the rest retrieved from reference TRBV28 and TRBJ2-7, is DVKVTQSSRYLVKRTGEKVFLECVQDMDHENMFWYRQDPGLGLRLIYFSYDVKMKEKGDIPEGYSVSREKKERFSLILESASTNQTSMYLCASIPGTSYHEQYFGPGTRLTVT.

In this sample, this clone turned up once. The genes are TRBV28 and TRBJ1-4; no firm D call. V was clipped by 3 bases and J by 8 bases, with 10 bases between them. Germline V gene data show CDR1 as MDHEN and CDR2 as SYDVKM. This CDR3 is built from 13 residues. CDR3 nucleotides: TGTGCCAGCAGTTTCGGGTTACAAGAAAAACTGTTTTTT. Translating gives CASSFGLQEKLFF.

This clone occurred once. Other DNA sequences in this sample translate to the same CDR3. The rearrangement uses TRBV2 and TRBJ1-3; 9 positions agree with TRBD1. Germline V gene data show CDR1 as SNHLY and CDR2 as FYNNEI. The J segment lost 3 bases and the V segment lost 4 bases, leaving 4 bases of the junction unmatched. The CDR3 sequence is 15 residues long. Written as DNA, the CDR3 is TGTGCCAGCAGTGGGGGACAGGGAAGTGGAAACACCATATATTTT. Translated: CASSGGQGSGNTIYF.

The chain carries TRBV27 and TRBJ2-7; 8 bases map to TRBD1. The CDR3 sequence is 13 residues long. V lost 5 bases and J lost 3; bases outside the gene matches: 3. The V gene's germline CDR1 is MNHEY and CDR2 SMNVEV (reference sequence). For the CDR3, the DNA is TGTGCCAGCAGTCCCGGACAGGGCTACGAGCAGTACTTC. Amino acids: CASSPGQGYEQYF.